The present TCR beta chain was sequenced within a study of OX40 agonist ivuxolimab in advanced cancers. Systemic immunosuppression or a history of autoimmune disease excluded patients. Measured with immunoSEQ multiplex PCR; TCRdb has only the in-frame clones, and not every one. This sample yields approximately 35,000 clones, of which 70% to 85% are seen a single time; roughly 25% belongs to the top ten. Overall study findings and caveats: Dose levels from 0.1 to 3.0 mg/kg saw CD4+ and CD8+ blood T cells expand clonally by week 6.

This clone has at least ten counts. The target antigen is unknown. The CDR3 contains 13 residues. V lost 5 bases to trimming and J lost 6 bases; unmatched junction nucleotides: 5. Germline lookup yields CDR1 SGHTA and CDR2 FQGNSA. Sequencing was performed on CD4+ or CD8+ T cells sorted from blood, taken in a trial of the OX40 agonist ivuxolimab. This sequence originates from an adult with an advanced solid tumor such as melanoma, head and neck, liver or kidney cancer. This sequence joins TRBV7-2 and TRBJ1-2, with 8 nucleotides matching TRBD1. The CDR3 nucleotides are TGTGCCAGCAGCAACAGGGGGACCGATGGCTACACCTTC. This gives the protein CASSNRGTDGYTF.